These T cell receptor beta chains were read from a single sample in a study of T cells after yellow fever vaccination. Via MiXCR, TCRdb re-called the 5' RACE reads, giving one row per CDR3 protein. The table includes approximately 600,000 distinct CDR3 sequences, about 12% detected once. The sequencing used PBMCs, collected on the day of the yellow fever booster vaccination. The receptors originated from a man younger than 40 who received the YFV17D yellow fever vaccine. Each CDR3 is given with its conserved first and last residue. The D gene is left open where the match is weak. Some rows mark clone size as missing; the rest say once, few, many or name a class of expanded clone.

d_call j_call v_call clone_size cdr3_aa cdr3_nt
. TRBJ2-2 TRBV27 . CASSFPPSGAGTGELFF TGTGCCAGCAGTTTCCCGCCTTCGGGGGCGGGCACCGGGGAGCTGTTTTTT
. TRBJ1-6 TRBV6-5 . CASSSALSPQNSPLHF TGTGCCAGCAGTTCAGCCTTGTCACCACAGAATTCACCCCTCCACTTT
. TRBJ2-7 TRBV12-3/TRBV12-4 few CASSLGYHYEQYF TGTGCCAGCAGTTTGGGATACCACTACGAGCAGTACTTC
TRBD2 TRBJ2-1 TRBV20-1 . CSASSTSGISYNEQFF TGCAGTGCTAGTTCGACTAGCGGGATCTCCTACAATGAGCAGTTCTTC
. TRBJ2-1 TRBV5-1 . CASRGVVPEQFF TGCGCCAGCAGAGGAGTAGTCCCTGAGCAGTTCTTC
TRBD2 TRBJ2-3 TRBV11-2 . CASSPSSAGGPNSDTQYF TGTGCCAGCAGCCCCTCCTCGGCGGGAGGGCCGAATTCAGATACGCAGTATTTT
TRBD2 TRBJ2-5 TRBV20-1 . CSAQTSGEETQYF TGCAGCGCCCAGACTAGCGGAGAAGAGACCCAGTACTTC
. TRBJ1-4 TRBV7-6 many CASSLAFKDEKLFF TGTGCCAGCAGCTTGGCTTTTAAAGATGAAAAACTGTTTTTT
. TRBJ2-5 TRBV6-1 many CASSPGGSPETQYF TGTGCCAGCAGTCCGGGCGGCTCCCCGGAGACCCAGTACTTC
. TRBJ1-5 TRBV29-1 . CSVGRGDDQPQHF TGCAGCGTTGGTCGGGGGGACGATCAGCCCCAGCATTTT
TRBD2 TRBJ2-5 TRBV4-3 few CASSPSGGSGETQYF TGCGCCAGCAGCCCCTCGGGGGGTTCCGGGGAGACCCAGTACTTC
. TRBJ2-3 TRBV7-3 few CASSARRGTDTQYF TGTGCCAGCAGCGCCCGCCGGGGCACAGATACGCAGTATTTT
. TRBJ2-3 TRBV20-1 . CSARSEGAVTDTQYF TGCAGTGCTAGATCAGAGGGAGCGGTCACAGATACGCAGTATTTT
. TRBJ1-6 TRBV5-6 few CASSLAAINSPLHF TGTGCCAGCAGCTTGGCCGCGATTAATTCACCCCTCCACTTT
. TRBJ2-1 TRBV25-1 . CASSGVGTNEQFF TGTGCCAGCAGTGGGGTTGGGACTAATGAGCAGTTCTTC
. TRBJ1-2 TRBV3-1 few CASSQDREGRTGYTF TGTGCCAGCAGCCAAGATAGGGAGGGGAGAACTGGCTACACCTTC
. TRBJ1-5 TRBV1 . CTSSRGVKDYQPQHF TGCACCAGCAGCCGAGGGGTAAAGGACTATCAGCCCCAGCATTTT
TRBD1 TRBJ1-2 TRBV6-1 few CASSEVPGQGVEYTF TGTGCCAGCAGTGAAGTTCCGGGACAGGGGGTGGAGTACACCTTC
. TRBJ1-4 TRBV6-5 many CASGGVSPNEKLFF TGTGCCAGCGGCGGGGTCTCGCCCAATGAAAAACTGTTTTTT
TRBD1 TRBJ2-1 TRBV29-1 few CSVLRDRAYNEQFF TGCAGCGTACTCCGGGACAGGGCTTACAATGAGCAGTTCTTC
TRBD1 TRBJ2-2 TRBV15 few CATKPGQGLAGELFF TGTGCCACTAAGCCGGGACAGGGTTTGGCCGGGGAGCTGTTTTTT
TRBD1 TRBJ2-7 TRBV14 few CASSRLPGGSYEQYF TGTGCCAGCAGCCGCTTGCCAGGGGGCTCCTACGAGCAGTACTTC
TRBD1 TRBJ1-3 TRBV12-3/TRBV12-4 few CASSFGDRASTIYF TGTGCCAGCAGTTTCGGGGACAGGGCAAGCACCATATATTTT
. TRBJ2-2 TRBV10-3 . CAIRTTGSGTVELFF TGTGCCATCAGGACCACAGGGTCGGGCACCGTGGAGCTGTTTTTT
TRBD2 TRBJ2-1 TRBV7-8 few CASSFWGSGGREEQFF TGTGCCAGCAGCTTCTGGGGTTCCGGCGGGAGGGAGGAGCAGTTCTTC